The table lists the clone carrying this T cell receptor beta chain with a count of one. Its specificity is unknown. The sample is drawn from a study of response to subunit inactivated influenza vaccine. Study-wide points: Authors suggested seasonal influenza vaccinations each recruit few new T cells.

TCRdb re-called the RT-PCR reads through MiXCR, storing one row per CDR3 protein. The sample records more than 700,000 distinct CDR3 sequences, about 20% being singletons. The receptor comes from a man in his forties or fifties who received an inactivated influenza vaccine. The sequencing used PBMCs from blood, collected 5 days after vaccination.

CDR3 bases: TGTGCCAGCAGCCCGACAGGGCATTTTACATACGAGCAGTACTTC. It specifies CASSPTGHFTYEQYF. The V gene is TRBV7-9, the J gene TRBJ2-7, with TRBD1 matching 7 bases. Germline V gene sequence: CDR1 SEHNR, CDR2 FQNEAQ (reference sequence). This CDR3 has 15 residues. V lost 5 bases to trimming and J lost 4 bases; unmatched junction nucleotides: 11. Supplemented by reference TRBV7-9 and TRBJ2-7, the full variable domain reads DTGVSQNPRHKITKRGQNVTFRCDPISEHNRLYWYRQTLGQGPEFLTYFQNEAQLEKSRLLSDRFSAERPKGSFSTLEIQRTEQGDSAMYLCASSPTGHFTYEQYFGPGTRLTVT.